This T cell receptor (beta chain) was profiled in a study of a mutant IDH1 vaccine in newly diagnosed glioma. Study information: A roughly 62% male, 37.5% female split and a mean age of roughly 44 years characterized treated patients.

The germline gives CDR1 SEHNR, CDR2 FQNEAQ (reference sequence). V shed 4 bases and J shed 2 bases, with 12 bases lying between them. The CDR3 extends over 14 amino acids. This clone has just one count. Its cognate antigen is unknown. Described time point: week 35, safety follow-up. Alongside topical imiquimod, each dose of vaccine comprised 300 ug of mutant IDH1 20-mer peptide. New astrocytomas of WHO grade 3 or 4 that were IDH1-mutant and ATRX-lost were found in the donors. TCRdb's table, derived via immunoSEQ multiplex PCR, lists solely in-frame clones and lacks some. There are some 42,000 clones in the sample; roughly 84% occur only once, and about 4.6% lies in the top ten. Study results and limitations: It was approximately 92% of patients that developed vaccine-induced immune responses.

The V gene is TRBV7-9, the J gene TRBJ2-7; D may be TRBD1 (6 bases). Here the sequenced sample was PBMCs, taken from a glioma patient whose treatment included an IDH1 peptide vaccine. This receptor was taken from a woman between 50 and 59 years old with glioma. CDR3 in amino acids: CASSSRTETYEQYF. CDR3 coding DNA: TGTGCCAGCAGCTCCAGGACAGAGACCTACGAGCAGTACTTC.